This T cell receptor beta chain stems from a study of technical replicates of blood from a handful of donors. TCRdb keeps only in-frame clones here, not all; method: immunoSEQ multiplex PCR. There are approximately 87,000 clones in the sample; roughly 95% occur only once, and almost 0.35% lies in the top ten. From germline, CDR1 is MNHEY and CDR2 SMNVEV (reference sequence). Trimming removed 5 bases at V and 7 bases at J, with 8 bases between. The CDR3 covers 11 residues. The source of this sequence is a human donor in good health. The chain uses TRBV27 and TRBJ1-2; D may be TRBD1 (6 bases). Material: T cells isolated from PBMCs. CDR3: CASSLRGGYTF. CDR3 DNA: TGTGCCAGCAGTCTCAGGGGTGGCTACACCTTC.